This T cell receptor beta chain was identified during a study of T-cell memory formation after mild COVID-19. After 5'RACE with constant-segment primers, TCR alpha and TCR beta cDNA libraries carrying sample barcodes and UMIs were obtained. Each CDR3 protein gets one entry after TCRdb re-called the 5' RACE reads with MiXCR. The sample holds 550,000 to 600,000 distinct CDR3 sequences, around a sixth seen once. This clonotype was seen more than once but under ten times. Its antigen is unknown. The study, taken as a whole, reports: Clones that contracted from day 15 to 85 had balanced CD4/CD8; later expanders were CD4+ biased. Pre-infection memory harbored some responding clones, suggesting cross-reactive memory joined. Confirmation of SARS-CoV-2 specificity was lacking for second-wave clones peaking day 37.

The CDR3 is 15 amino acids. The germline V gene has CDR1 DFQATT and CDR2 SNEGSKA (reference sequence). V lost 4 bases and J lost 0, with 16 bases in between. Sequences were obtained from PBMCs or a T cell subset sorted from them (not recorded which). The clonotype originates from an adult woman who had mild COVID-19 (a few samples of this study predate the infection). Cell type and time point are not known. The V and J genes are TRBV20-1 and TRBJ2-7; D gene unclear. CDR3 amino acids: CSATGSTRSSYEQYF. CDR3 in DNA: TGCAGTGCTACCGGATCGACGAGGAGCTCCTACGAGCAGTACTTC.